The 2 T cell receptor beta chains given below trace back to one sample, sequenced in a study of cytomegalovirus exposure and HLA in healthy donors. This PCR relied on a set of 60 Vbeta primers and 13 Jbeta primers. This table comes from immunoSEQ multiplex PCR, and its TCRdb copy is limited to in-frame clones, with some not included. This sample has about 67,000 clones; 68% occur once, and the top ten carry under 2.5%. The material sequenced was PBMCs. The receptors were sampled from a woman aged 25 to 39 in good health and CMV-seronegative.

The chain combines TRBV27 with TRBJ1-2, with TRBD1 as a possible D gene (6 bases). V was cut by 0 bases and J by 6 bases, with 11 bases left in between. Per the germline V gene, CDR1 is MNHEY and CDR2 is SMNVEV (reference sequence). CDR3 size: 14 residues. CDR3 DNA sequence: TGTGCCAGCAGTTTATCGCGGGGGCTCAATGGCTACACCTTC. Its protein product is CASSLSRGLNGYTF.

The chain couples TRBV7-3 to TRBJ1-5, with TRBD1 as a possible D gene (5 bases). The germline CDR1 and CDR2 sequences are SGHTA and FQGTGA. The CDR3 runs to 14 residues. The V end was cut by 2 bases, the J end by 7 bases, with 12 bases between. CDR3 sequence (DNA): TGTGCCAGCAGCTTAGATGCCGGGGGACAGCCCCAGCATTTT. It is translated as CASSLDAGGQPQHF.